Reported below is one T cell receptor (beta chain). The target antigen is unknown. Germline CDR1 SEHNR, CDR2 FQNEAQ (reference sequence). This CDR3 spans 14 amino acids. V dropped 3 bases and J dropped 4 bases, with 13 bases sitting between them. These data come from a study of blood T cells in healthy people across ages. Extraction of total RNA produced a minimum of 5 micrograms from each sample. General study findings and limits: It was held that the diversity estimates obtained from one million T cells were underestimates. When set beside aged donors, long-lived donors presented more naive CD4+ cells and higher diversity.

Then a second PCR, running roughly 6 to 11 cycles, was carried out with a sample-barcoded 5' primer and a J-beta primer mix. TCRdb fed the 5' RACE reads into MiXCR, producing one record per CDR3 protein. Of around 800,000 distinct CDR3 sequences listed, 44% are singletons. The sequence derives from a man in his sixties in good health. The chain employs TRBV7-9 and TRBJ2-7; D is perhaps TRBD1 (7 bases). Material: blood. As DNA, the CDR3 is TGTGCCAGCAGCTTGGACGCGGGACAGTACGAGCAGTACTTC. Amino acid sequence: CASSLDAGQYEQYF.